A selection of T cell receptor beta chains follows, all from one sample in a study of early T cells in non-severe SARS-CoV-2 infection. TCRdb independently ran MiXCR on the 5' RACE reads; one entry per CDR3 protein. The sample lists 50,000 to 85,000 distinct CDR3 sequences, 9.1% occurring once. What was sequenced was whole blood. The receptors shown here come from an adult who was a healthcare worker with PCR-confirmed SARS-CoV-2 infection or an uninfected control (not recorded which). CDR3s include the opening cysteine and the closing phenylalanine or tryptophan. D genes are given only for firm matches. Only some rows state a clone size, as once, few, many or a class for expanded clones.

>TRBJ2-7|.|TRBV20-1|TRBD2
CSAGTSALYEQYF
TGCAGTGCTGGGACTAGCGCCCTCTACGAGCAGTACTTC
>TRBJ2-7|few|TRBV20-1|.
CSAGAYLYEQYF
TGCAGTGCTGGGGCCTACCTCTACGAGCAGTACTTC
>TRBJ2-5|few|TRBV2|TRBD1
CASSEARTGAETQYF
TGTGCCAGCAGTGAAGCCCGGACAGGGGCCGAGACCCAGTACTTC
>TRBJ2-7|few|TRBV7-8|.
CASGLGTYEQYF
TGTGCCAGCGGGTTGGGGACCTACGAGCAGTACTTC
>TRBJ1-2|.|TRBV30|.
CALGSGYGYTF
TGTGCATTGGGCAGCGGCTATGGCTACACCTTC
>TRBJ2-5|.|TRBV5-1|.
CASSRGDNLETQYF
TGCGCCAGCTCCAGAGGGGACAACCTAGAGACCCAGTACTTC
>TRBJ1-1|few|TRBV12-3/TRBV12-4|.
CASIPFRDTEAFF
TGTGCCAGCATTCCCTTCAGGGACACTGAAGCTTTCTTT
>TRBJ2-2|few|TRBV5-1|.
CASTEANTGELFF
TGCGCCAGCACTGAAGCGAACACCGGGGAGCTGTTTTTT
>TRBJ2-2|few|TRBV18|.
CASSPPGRLGELFF
TGTGCCAGCTCACCACCGGGACGGCTCGGGGAGCTGTTTTTT
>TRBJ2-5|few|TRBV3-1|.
CASSQVLPGSPRETQYF
TGTGCCAGCAGCCAAGTGTTGCCAGGGAGCCCCCGGGAGACCCAGTACTTC
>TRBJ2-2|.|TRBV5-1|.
CASSLGTGRGTGELFF
TGCGCCAGCAGCTTAGGCACCGGCAGGGGCACCGGGGAGCTGTTTTTT
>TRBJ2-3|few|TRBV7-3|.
CASSLNWGDTQYF
TGTGCCAGCAGCTTAAACTGGGGTGATACGCAGTATTTT
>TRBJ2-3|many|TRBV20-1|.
CSAYTPDTQYF
TGCAGTGCTTATACCCCTGATACGCAGTATTTT
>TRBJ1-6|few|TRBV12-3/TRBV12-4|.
CASSWDGPNSPLHF
TGTGCCAGCAGTTGGGACGGGCCGAATTCACCCCTCCACTTT
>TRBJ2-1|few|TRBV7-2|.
CASSLRGSSSYNEQFF
TGTGCCAGCAGTTTACGGGGGAGTAGCTCCTACAATGAGCAGTTCTTC
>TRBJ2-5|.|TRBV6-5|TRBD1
CASSYSGGTGTGELGTQYF
TGTGCCAGCAGTTACTCCGGGGGAACGGGGACAGGAGAGCTTGGGACCCAGTACTTC
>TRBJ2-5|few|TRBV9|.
CASSVEDEQETQYF
TGTGCCAGCAGCGTAGAGGACGAACAAGAGACCCAGTACTTC
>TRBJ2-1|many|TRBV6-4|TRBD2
CASSDRLAGLNEQFF
TGTGCCAGCAGTGACCGACTAGCGGGATTAAATGAGCAGTTCTTC
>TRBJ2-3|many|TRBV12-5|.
CASGQAPSTDTQYF
TGTGCTAGTGGCCAGGCACCTAGCACAGATACGCAGTATTTT
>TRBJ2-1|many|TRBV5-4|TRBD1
CASRLQGLKGYNEQFF
TGTGCCAGCAGGTTACAGGGGCTTAAGGGATACAATGAGCAGTTCTTC
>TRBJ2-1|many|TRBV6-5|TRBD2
CASSFSGSSYNEQFF
TGTGCCAGCAGTTTTAGCGGGAGCTCCTACAATGAGCAGTTCTTC
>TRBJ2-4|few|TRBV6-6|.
CASSYYRVNIQYF
TGTGCCAGCAGTTACTACAGGGTGAACATTCAGTACTTC
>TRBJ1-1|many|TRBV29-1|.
CSGVNTEAFF
TGCAGCGGCGTTAACACTGAAGCTTTCTTT
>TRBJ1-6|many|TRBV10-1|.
CASSGKTDSPLHF
TGCGCCAGCAGTGGGAAGACAGATTCACCCCTCCACTTT
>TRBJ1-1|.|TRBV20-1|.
CRGLAATDTEAFF
TGCAGAGGATTAGCAGCCACAGACACTGAAGCTTTCTTT
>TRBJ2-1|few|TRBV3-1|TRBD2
CASSHTRLAGSLGNEQFF
TGTGCCAGCAGCCACACCAGACTAGCGGGAAGTCTAGGGAATGAGCAGTTCTTC
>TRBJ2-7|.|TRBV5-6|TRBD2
CASSLVVGTSGSGYEQYF
TGTGCCAGCAGCTTGGTAGTGGGGACTAGCGGGAGCGGCTACGAGCAGTACTTC
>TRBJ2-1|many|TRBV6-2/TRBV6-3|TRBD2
CASSPFGAGEGRRNEQFF
TGTGCCAGCAGTCCGTTCGGCGCGGGAGAGGGGAGGAGGAATGAGCAGTTCTTC
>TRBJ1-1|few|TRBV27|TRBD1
CASSLRGQGTEAFF
TGTGCCAGCAGTTTACGTGGACAGGGGACTGAAGCTTTCTTT
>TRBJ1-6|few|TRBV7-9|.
CASSSNGDSPLHF
TGTGCCAGCAGCTCCAACGGGGATTCACCCCTCCACTTT
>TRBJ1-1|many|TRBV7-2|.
CASSLRLPAVEAFF
TGTGCCAGCAGCTTAAGACTCCCAGCTGTAGAAGCTTTCTTT
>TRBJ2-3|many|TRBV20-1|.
CSARPITSTDTQYF
TGCAGTGCTAGACCAATTACTAGCACAGATACGCAGTATTTT
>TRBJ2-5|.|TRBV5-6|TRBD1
CASRGTGAGETQYF
TGTGCCAGCAGGGGGACAGGGGCTGGAGAGACCCAGTACTTC
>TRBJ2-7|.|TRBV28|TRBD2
CASSFTLAGLSYEQYF
TGTGCCAGCAGTTTCACACTAGCGGGGCTCTCCTACGAGCAGTACTTC
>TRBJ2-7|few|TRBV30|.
CAWSASLLYEQYF
TGTGCCTGGAGTGCCTCATTACTTTACGAGCAGTACTTC
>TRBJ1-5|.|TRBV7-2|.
CASSWGGGNQPQHF
TGTGCCAGCAGCTGGGGGGGCGGAAATCAGCCCCAGCATTTT
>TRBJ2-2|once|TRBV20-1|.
CSAKPGQNTGELFF
TGCAGTGCTAAACCGGGACAGAACACCGGGGAGCTGTTTTTT
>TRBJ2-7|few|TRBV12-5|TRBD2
CASGLGRLLAGYYEQYF
TGTGCTAGTGGTTTGGGACGGTTACTAGCGGGGTACTACGAGCAGTACTTC
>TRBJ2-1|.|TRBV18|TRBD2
CASSQEGGSSYNEQFF
TGTGCCAGCTCGCAGGAGGGCGGGAGCTCCTACAATGAGCAGTTCTTC
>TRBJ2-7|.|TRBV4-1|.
CASSQDVRLYF
TGCGCCAGCAGCCAAGATGTGAGGTTGTACTTC
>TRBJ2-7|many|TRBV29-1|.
CSVEDQGEAYEQYF
TGCAGCGTTGAAGATCAGGGGGAGGCCTACGAGCAGTACTTC
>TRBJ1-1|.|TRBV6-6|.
CASSYPSTEAFF
TGTGCCAGCAGTTACCCCTCCACTGAAGCTTTCTTT
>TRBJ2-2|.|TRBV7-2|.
CASSPLPVSYTGELFF
TGTGCCAGCAGCCCCCTTCCGGTCAGCTACACCGGGGAGCTGTTTTTT
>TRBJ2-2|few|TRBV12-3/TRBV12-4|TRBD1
CASRTGGVRNTGELFF
TGTGCCAGCAGGACAGGGGGCGTACGGAACACCGGGGAGCTGTTTTTT
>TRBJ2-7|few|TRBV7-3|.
CASNLGHYEQYF
TGTGCCAGCAACCTAGGACACTACGAGCAGTACTTC
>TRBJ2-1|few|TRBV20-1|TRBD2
CSAHTATSGSYNEQFF
TGCAGTGCTCATACCGCGACTAGCGGGTCCTACAATGAGCAGTTCTTC
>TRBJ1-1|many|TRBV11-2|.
CASSLGPAGGTEAFF
TGTGCCAGCAGCTTAGGGCCCGCGGGTGGCACTGAAGCTTTCTTT
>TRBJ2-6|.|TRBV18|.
CASSPGAGANVLTF
TGTGCCAGCTCACCAGGGGCTGGGGCCAACGTCCTGACTTTC
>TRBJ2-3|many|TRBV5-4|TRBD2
CASSRFSGSADTQYF
TGTGCCAGCAGCCGATTTAGCGGGAGTGCAGATACGCAGTATTTT
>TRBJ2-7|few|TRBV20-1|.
CSAITPSAKPYEQYF
TGCAGTGCCATCACCCCCTCGGCAAAACCCTACGAGCAGTACTTC
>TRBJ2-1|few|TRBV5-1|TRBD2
CASSSSGRRDEQFF
TGCGCCAGCAGCTCTAGCGGGAGAAGGGATGAGCAGTTCTTC
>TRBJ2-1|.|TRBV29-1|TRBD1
CSVVDRGDEQFF
TGCAGCGTTGTCGACAGGGGTGATGAGCAGTTCTTC
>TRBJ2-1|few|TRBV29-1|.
CSVEDGGTVNEQFF
TGCAGCGTTGAAGATGGAGGTACGGTCAATGAGCAGTTCTTC